This section outlines one T cell receptor (beta chain) sequence together with its context. TCRdb re-called the RT-PCR reads with MiXCR, one entry per CDR3 protein. Of hundreds of thousands of distinct CDR3 sequences detected, less than 20% appear once; the ten largest clones hold around a tenth. This entry is derived from a study of response to subunit inactivated influenza vaccine. The V segment lost 4 bases and the J segment 0 bases; nucleotides outside the gene matches: 3. The CDR3 is 15 residues long. Germline V CDR1 and CDR2: LGHNA, YNFKEQ. Sample: PBMCs from blood, taken roughly 13 days after vaccination. This clonotype was sampled from a man aged 45 to 65 who received an inactivated influenza vaccine. The V call is TRBV4-2, the J call TRBJ1-5, with 7 bases matching TRBD1. The chain's CDR3 is CASSPGQISNQPQHF. The CDR3 DNA reads as TGTGCCAGCAGCCCGGGACAGATTAGCAATCAGCCCCAGCATTTT.